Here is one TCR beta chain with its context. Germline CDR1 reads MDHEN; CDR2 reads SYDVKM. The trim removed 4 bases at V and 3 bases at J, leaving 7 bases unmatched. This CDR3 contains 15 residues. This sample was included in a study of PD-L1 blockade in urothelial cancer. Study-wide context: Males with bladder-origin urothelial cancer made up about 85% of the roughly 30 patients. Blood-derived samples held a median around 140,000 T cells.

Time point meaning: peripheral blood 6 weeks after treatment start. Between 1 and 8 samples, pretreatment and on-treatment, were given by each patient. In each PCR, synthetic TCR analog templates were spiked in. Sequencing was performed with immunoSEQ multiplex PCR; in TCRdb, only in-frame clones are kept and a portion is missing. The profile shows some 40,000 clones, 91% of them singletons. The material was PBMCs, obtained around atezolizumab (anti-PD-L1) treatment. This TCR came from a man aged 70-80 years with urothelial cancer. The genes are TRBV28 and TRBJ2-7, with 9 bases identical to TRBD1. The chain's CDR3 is CASSSQTGGLYEQYF. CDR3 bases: TGTGCCAGCAGTTCCCAGACAGGGGGTCTCTACGAGCAGTACTTC. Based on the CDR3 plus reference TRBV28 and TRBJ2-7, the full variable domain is DVKVTQSSRYLVKRTGEKVFLECVQDMDHENMFWYRQDPGLGLRLIYFSYDVKMKEKGDIPEGYSVSREKKERFSLILESASTNQTSMYLCASSSQTGGLYEQYFGPGTRLTVT.